This TCR beta chain was captured by sequencing in a study of cytomegalovirus exposure and HLA in healthy donors. Study-level results: Later on, an analysis tied about 17,000 TCR beta sequences to HLA alleles at 0.05 false discovery rate. When a later analysis was performed, an Asian-associated ancestry cluster reportedly had fewer N-insertions than the roughly 700-donor mean. It emerged from a later analysis that several of the most significant clusters appeared to be linked to common viral pathogens.

CDR1 is LNHNV and CDR2 is YYDKDF in the germline V gene (reference sequence). The ends were cut back, 1 base at V and 0 bases at J, with 14 bases in the middle. The CDR3 loop spans 17 amino acids. The PCR contained 60 Vbeta and 13 Jbeta primers. The authors' processing: The authors later counted roughly 79 million unique TCR beta chains, roughly 10 million of them shared. The table came from immunoSEQ multiplex PCR; TCRdb's copy has only in-frame clones and leaves some out. The V and J calls and clone size were taken over from that table, and D and trimming were inferred from the DNA. This table holds approximately 47,000 clones. As concerns this clone: Its antigen is still unknown.

This TCR was recovered from a male donor in good health and CMV-seronegative. The sequenced sample was PBMCs. This rearrangement joins TRBV15 to TRBJ2-3, with D perhaps matching TRBD1 (5 bases). The CDR3 DNA is TGTGCCACCAGCAGAGGGGAAGGGGCCTTTAGCACAGATACGCAGTATTTT. This sequence encodes CATSRGEGAFSTDTQYF.